Below are 13 T cell receptor beta chains sequenced from a single sample in a study of early T cells in non-severe SARS-CoV-2 infection (dated by TCRdb to about 2021). The library was made by 5' RACE. TCRdb names NextSeq 500 as the instrument used. The public sequencing data were trimmed at Q25 with fastp and processed into clonotypes with MiXCR by TCRdb, which kept only in-frame beta chains. A single entry per CDR3 protein holds the most common genes and DNA from its merged rows. Present in this sample are tens of thousands of distinct CDR3 sequences, approximately 12% of which were seen just once. In total, the top ten clones hold about 4.4% of the sample. Sequenced here: whole blood, sampled at baseline. The receptor source for this set is an adult who was a healthcare worker with PCR-confirmed SARS-CoV-2 infection or an uninfected control (not recorded which).

This clonotype was counted only a few times. This chain links TRBV2 with TRBJ2-7; perhaps TRBD2 as D (6 bases). CDR1 and CDR2 from the germline V gene are SNHLY and FYNNEI. Trimming removed 4 bases from V and 0 bases from J, with 13 bases in between. This CDR3 has 15 amino acids. In DNA, the CDR3 is TGTGCCAGCAGTGCTATAGGAGGGAGCTCCTACGAGCAGTACTTC. Translation: CASSAIGGSSYEQYF.

This clonotype was observed a handful of times. The gene calls are TRBV20-1 and TRBJ2-7, with D unresolved. Looked up from germline, CDR1 is DFQATT and CDR2 is SNEGSKA (reference sequence). This CDR3 is built from 13 residues. V lost 0 bases to trimming and J lost 2 bases, with 8 bases between them. The CDR3 DNA sequence: TGCAGTGCTAGAGATCCGTCGACCTACGAGCAGTACTTC. Its protein is CSARDPSTYEQYF.

This clonotype was observed a handful of times. This rearrangement joins TRBV18 to TRBJ1-3; TRBD1 might be the D (5 bases). V was pared by 4 bases and J by 7 bases, with 23 bases between. CDR3 length: 17 amino acids. CDR1 KGHSH and CDR2 LQKENI come from the germline V gene. The CDR3: CASSHIRIRDAWNTIYF. The CDR3, as DNA: TGTGCCAGCTCACATATCCGAATCCGGGACGCCTGGAACACCATATATTTT.

V and J are TRBV28 and TRBJ2-7; TRBD1 matches at 8 bases. The CDR3 loop spans 17 amino acids. V lost 5 bases, J lost 3 bases, and 15 bases stayed unmatched. Germline lookup yields CDR1 MDHEN and CDR2 SYDVKM. CDR3 nucleotides: TGTGCCAGCAGTCCGCAGACCGAAGCAGGGGGCGGCTACGAGCAGTACTTC. As protein: CASSPQTEAGGGYEQYF.

V usage is TRBV11-2 and J usage is TRBJ2-3, with TRBD2 matching 12 bases. V dropped 5 bases and J dropped 2; count of bases not matched to a gene: 5. The length of the CDR3 is 16 residues. Per germline, CDR1 SGHAT and CDR2 FQNNGV. The CDR3 coding sequence is TGTGCCAGCAGCACTAGCGGGAGGCCCATCACAGATACGCAGTATTTT. Its protein is CASSTSGRPITDTQYF.

This clonotype showed up many times. The V call is TRBV12-3 or TRBV12-4, the J call TRBJ1-5, with D perhaps matching TRBD1 (5 bases). CDR3 length: 16 residues. Trimming removed 1 base at V and 1 base at J, with 11 bases between. Here the CDR3 DNA reads TGTGCCAGCAGTTTAGAGGCAGGGAGGAGCAATCAGCCCCAGCATTTT. It translates to CASSLEAGRSNQPQHF.

This clonotype has ten or more counts. The chain couples TRBV20-1 to TRBJ2-1; D is uncertain. Between the trimmed V and J ends, which lost 0 bases and 0 bases, there was a span of 3 bases. The CDR3 is 13 residues long. The V gene's germline CDR1 is DFQATT and CDR2 SNEGSKA (reference sequence). CDR3 protein: CSAREDSYNEQFF. CDR3 sequence (DNA): TGCAGTGCTAGAGAGGACTCCTACAATGAGCAGTTCTTC.

This clonotype was counted many times. The rearrangement links TRBV20-1 to TRBJ2-6; D not resolved. CDR1 is DFQATT and CDR2 is SNEGSKA in the germline V gene (reference sequence). The CDR3 loop spans 16 amino acids. The V gene lost 4 bases and the J gene lost 4 bases, with 17 bases spanning the gap. CDR3 sequence (DNA): TGCAGTGCTAACCCCGTTCCTCGTGGAGGGGCCAACGTCCTGACTTTC. This sequence encodes CSANPVPRGGANVLTF.

The sample holds a few counts of this clonotype. The V and J genes are TRBV7-9 and TRBJ2-2, with a possible D match to TRBD2 (6 bases). Between the trimmed V and J ends, which lost 5 bases and 2 bases, there was a span of 9 bases. Per the germline V gene, CDR1 is SEHNR and CDR2 is FQNEAQ (reference sequence). There are 14 residues in the CDR3. CDR3 in DNA: TGTGCCAGCAGCCGGGACTTTAACACCGGGGAGCTGTTTTTT. Encoded protein: CASSRDFNTGELFF.

The sample holds many counts of this clonotype. This chain links TRBV20-1 with TRBJ2-7, with 9 bases fitting TRBD2. CDR3 size: 17 residues. J was trimmed by 0 bases and V by 3 bases; bases with no gene match: 12. Germline V gives CDR1 DFQATT, CDR2 SNEGSKA (reference sequence). The CDR3 loop is CSASSLAGVSSSYEQYF. CDR3 DNA sequence: TGCAGTGCTAGTAGCTTAGCGGGAGTTTCGAGCTCCTACGAGCAGTACTTC.

This clonotype has only a few counts. The chain is built from TRBV4-1 and TRBJ2-3; tentative D call: TRBD2 (5 bases). Germline CDR1 and CDR2: MGHRA and YSYEKL. V gave up 1 base and J gave up 4 bases, with 9 bases separating them. The CDR3 contains 14 residues. The CDR3 here is CASSQGSSADTQYF. CDR3 in DNA: TGCGCCAGCAGCCAAGGGAGTAGCGCAGATACGCAGTATTTT.

This clonotype was detected only once. The J gene is TRBJ2-1, the V gene TRBV11-3; the match to TRBD2 covers 9 bases. The CDR3 length is 14 residues. The V and J ends lost 5 bases and 2 bases, in that order; junction bases with no gene match: 1. Germline lookup yields CDR1 SGHNT and CDR2 YENEEA. This chain's CDR3 is CASSRLAAYNEQFF. For the CDR3, the DNA is TGTGCCAGCAGCCGACTAGCGGCCTACAATGAGCAGTTCTTC.

This chain connects TRBV6-4 to TRBJ1-3, with a tentative D call TRBD1 (5 bases). Germline lookup yields CDR1 MRHNA and CDR2 SNTAGT. V was cut by 2 bases and J by 0 bases, with 14 bases left in between. The CDR3 covers 17 residues. CDR3 DNA sequence: TGTGCCAGCAGTGACCCCCCGGGACTCCACTCTGGAAACACCATATATTTT. It specifies CASSDPPGLHSGNTIYF.